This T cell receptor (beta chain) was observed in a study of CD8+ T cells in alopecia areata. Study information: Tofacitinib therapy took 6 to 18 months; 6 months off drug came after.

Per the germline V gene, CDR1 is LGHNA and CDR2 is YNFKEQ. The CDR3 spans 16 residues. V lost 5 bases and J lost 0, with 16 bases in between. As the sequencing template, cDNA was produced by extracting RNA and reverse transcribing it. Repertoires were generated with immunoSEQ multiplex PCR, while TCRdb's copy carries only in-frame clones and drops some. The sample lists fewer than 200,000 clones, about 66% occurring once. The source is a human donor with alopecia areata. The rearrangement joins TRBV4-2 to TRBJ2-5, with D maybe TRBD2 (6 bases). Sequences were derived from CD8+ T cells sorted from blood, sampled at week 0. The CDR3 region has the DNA TGTGCCAGCAGCGGAACAACGTCGGGGGACCAAGAGACCCAGTACTTC. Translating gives CASSGTTSGDQETQYF.